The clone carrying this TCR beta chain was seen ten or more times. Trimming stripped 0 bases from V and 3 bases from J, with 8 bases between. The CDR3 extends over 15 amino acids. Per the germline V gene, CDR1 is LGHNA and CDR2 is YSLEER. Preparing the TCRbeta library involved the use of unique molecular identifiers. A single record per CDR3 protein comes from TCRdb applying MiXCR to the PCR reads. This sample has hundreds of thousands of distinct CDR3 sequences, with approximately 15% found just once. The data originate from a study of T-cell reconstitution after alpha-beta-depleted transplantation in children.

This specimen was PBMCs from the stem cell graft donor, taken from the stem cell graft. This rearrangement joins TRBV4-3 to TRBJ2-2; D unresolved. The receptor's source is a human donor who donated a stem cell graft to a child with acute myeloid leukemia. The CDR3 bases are TGCGCCAGCAGCCAAGATAAGGAATACACCGGGGAGCTGTTTTTT. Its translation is CASSQDKEYTGELFF.